Included here is one T cell receptor (beta chain) sequence, with context. This specimen belongs to a study of CD8+ T cells in alopecia areata. As the sequencing template, cDNA was produced by extracting RNA and reverse transcribing it. Using immunoSEQ multiplex PCR, the repertoire was profiled, and TCRdb retains in-frame clones only, with some absent. Found here are fewer than 100,000 clones, approximately 66% of them singletons; the top ten hold roughly 16%. V shed 1 base, J shed 8 bases, and the junction held 6 bases outside the gene matches. The germline gives CDR1 LGHNA, CDR2 YSLEER. There are 15 residues in the CDR3. Treatment of the sample: oral pan-JAK inhibitor, 5-10 mg twice daily.

The specimen comprised CD8+ T cells sorted from blood, sampled at week 4, from a patient treated with tofacitinib. The TCR was taken from a human donor with alopecia areata. The chain couples TRBV4-3 to TRBJ2-1; 9 bases are shared with TRBD2. CDR3 DNA sequence: TGCGCCAGCAGCCAAGGCCTAGCGGGAAGGGATGAGCAGTTCTTC. Amino acids: CASSQGLAGRDEQFF.